The rows below give T cell receptor beta chains drawn from one sample of a study of blood T cell repertoires in COVID-19. Some clones are missing from TCRdb's copy, which holds only in-frame ones; the method was immunoSEQ multiplex PCR. This sample has about 94,000 clones, with around 80% found just once. Sequencing was performed on peripheral blood. Receptor source: a human donor in a cohort sampled during active COVID-19. The CDR3 runs from the conserved cysteine through the conserved F or W. D genes are given only for firm matches. Some rows mark clone size as missing; the rest say once, few, many or name a class of expanded clone.

V gene: TRBV5-1
D gene: TRBD1
clone size: .
J gene: TRBJ2-7
CDR3 DNA: TGCGCCAGCAGCCCACAGGGGGGTCACTACGAGCAGTACTTC
CDR3 protein: CASSPQGGHYEQYF

V gene: TRBV30
D gene: TRBD2
clone size: .
J gene: TRBJ2-3
CDR3 DNA: TGTGCCTGGGGACTAGCGGGAGTTGGGTATACGCAGTATTTT
CDR3 protein: CAWGLAGVGYTQYF

V gene: TRBV19
D gene: .
clone size: .
J gene: TRBJ2-7
CDR3 DNA: TGTGCCAGTAGCCCAGGGTCCAACACCTACGAGCAGTACTTC
CDR3 protein: CASSPGSNTYEQYF

V gene: TRBV18
D gene: .
clone size: .
J gene: TRBJ1-2
CDR3 DNA: TGTGCCAGCTCACCTGGAGACAGAAACTATGGCTACACCTTC
CDR3 protein: CASSPGDRNYGYTF

V gene: TRBV5-1
D gene: .
clone size: few
J gene: TRBJ2-1
CDR3 DNA: TGCGCCAGCAGCGAGGGATCCAGCTCCTACAATGAGCAGTTCTTC
CDR3 protein: CASSEGSSSYNEQFF

V gene: TRBV6-5
D gene: .
clone size: .
J gene: TRBJ1-1
CDR3 DNA: TGTGCCAGCAGTTTTGATTCAATGAGGACTGAAGCTTTCTTT
CDR3 protein: CASSFDSMRTEAFF

V gene: TRBV25-1
D gene: .
clone size: once
J gene: TRBJ2-7
CDR3 DNA: TGTGCCAGCAGTCCTTGGGCAGGCAGGGTTTGGGAGCAGTACTTC
CDR3 protein: CASSPWAGRVWEQYF

V gene: TRBV7-7
D gene: TRBD2
clone size: .
J gene: TRBJ2-3
CDR3 DNA: TGTGCCAGCAGCTTAAACCCAGCGGGAGCGGGGACAGATACGCAGTATTTT
CDR3 protein: CASSLNPAGAGTDTQYF

V gene: TRBV6-2/TRBV6-3
D gene: TRBD2
clone size: .
J gene: TRBJ2-7
CDR3 DNA: TGTGCCAGCAGTGACGGACTAGCGGGAGCTTCCTACGAGCAGTACTTC
CDR3 protein: CASSDGLAGASYEQYF

V gene: TRBV28
D gene: .
clone size: .
J gene: TRBJ2-1
CDR3 DNA: TGTGCCAGCAGTCTTATCCGGACTGATCGGTTCTTC
CDR3 protein: CASSLIRTDRFF

V gene: TRBV30
D gene: TRBD1
clone size: .
J gene: TRBJ2-7
CDR3 DNA: TGTGCCTGGAGTGTATATCGGGACAGCCCTTACTTC
CDR3 protein: CAWSVYRDSPYF

V gene: TRBV5-6
D gene: .
clone size: .
J gene: TRBJ2-7
CDR3 DNA: TGTGCCAGCAGCTTACTAGCACCGAATTACGAGCAGTACTTC
CDR3 protein: CASSLLAPNYEQYF

V gene: TRBV27
D gene: .
clone size: .
J gene: TRBJ2-5
CDR3 DNA: TGTGCCAGCAGTTTAAAAGCCGGACTAGGGGGCCAAGAGACCCAGTACTTC
CDR3 protein: CASSLKAGLGGQETQYF

V gene: TRBV28
D gene: .
clone size: .
J gene: TRBJ1-5
CDR3 DNA: TGTGCCAGCAGCAATAGTCAGCCCCAGCATTTT
CDR3 protein: CASSNSQPQHF

V gene: TRBV19
D gene: TRBD1
clone size: .
J gene: TRBJ2-3
CDR3 DNA: TGTGCCAGTAGTACCAAGACAGGGCCGGATACGCAGTATTTT
CDR3 protein: CASSTKTGPDTQYF

V gene: TRBV4-1
D gene: .
clone size: .
J gene: TRBJ2-7
CDR3 DNA: TGCGCCAGCAGCCAAGACCTCACGGTCGACGAGCAGTACTTC
CDR3 protein: CASSQDLTVDEQYF

V gene: TRBV10-3
D gene: TRBD1
clone size: once
J gene: TRBJ2-7
CDR3 DNA: TGTGCCATCTCCCCCGGGACAGGGAACCACGAGCAGTACTTC
CDR3 protein: CAISPGTGNHEQYF

V gene: TRBV2
D gene: .
clone size: .
J gene: TRBJ1-6
CDR3 DNA: TGTGCCACCCTTGAAGCAGAACGGTCACCCCTCCACTTT
CDR3 protein: CATLEAERSPLHF

V gene: TRBV19
D gene: .
clone size: few
J gene: TRBJ1-1
CDR3 DNA: TGTGCCAGTAGTATTACAGGGCGAGTTATGAACACTGAAGCTTTCTTT
CDR3 protein: CASSITGRVMNTEAFF

V gene: TRBV28
D gene: TRBD1
clone size: .
J gene: TRBJ1-2
CDR3 DNA: TGTGCCAGCAGTTCGGGACAGGGGGAGCTTGGCTATGGCTACACCTTC
CDR3 protein: CASSSGQGELGYGYTF

V gene: TRBV6-1
D gene: .
clone size: once
J gene: TRBJ2-7
CDR3 DNA: TGTGCCAGCAGTGAAGTACTAAACGAGCAGTACTTC
CDR3 protein: CASSEVLNEQYF

V gene: TRBV5-4
D gene: TRBD2
clone size: once
J gene: TRBJ2-7
CDR3 DNA: TGTGCCAGCAGCTTGGAGCTAGCGGGAGTCCACGAGCAGTACTTC
CDR3 protein: CASSLELAGVHEQYF

V gene: TRBV28
D gene: .
clone size: .
J gene: TRBJ1-1
CDR3 DNA: TGTGCCAGCAGTTTAAACAGACCGAACACTGAAGCTTTCTTT
CDR3 protein: CASSLNRPNTEAFF

V gene: TRBV10-3
D gene: TRBD2
clone size: .
J gene: TRBJ2-3
CDR3 DNA: TGTGCCATCAGTGAGGGTCCGGGAGGGCCGGTAGATACGCAGTATTTT
CDR3 protein: CAISEGPGGPVDTQYF

V gene: TRBV2
D gene: .
clone size: .
J gene: TRBJ2-7
CDR3 DNA: TGTGCCAGCAGTCACGAGAGGGGGTCCTACGAGCAGTACTTC
CDR3 protein: CASSHERGSYEQYF

V gene: TRBV20-1
D gene: TRBD1
clone size: .
J gene: TRBJ1-2
CDR3 DNA: TGCAGTGCTAGTCGGCAGGGGGCGAGCTATGGCTACACCTTC
CDR3 protein: CSASRQGASYGYTF

V gene: TRBV28
D gene: .
clone size: .
J gene: TRBJ2-2
CDR3 DNA: TGTGCCAGCACGACCCGCCTTGGGGCCGAGGAGCTGTTTTTT
CDR3 protein: CASTTRLGAEELFF

V gene: TRBV28
D gene: TRBD1
clone size: .
J gene: TRBJ1-4
CDR3 DNA: TGTGCCAGCAGTTTGCGGACAGGACTGTTTTTT
CDR3 protein: CASSLRTGLFF

V gene: TRBV7-2
D gene: TRBD2
clone size: .
J gene: TRBJ2-7
CDR3 DNA: TGTGCCAGCAGCTTAAATTCGGGAGGGTTAGGATACGAGCAGTACTTC
CDR3 protein: CASSLNSGGLGYEQYF

V gene: TRBV28
D gene: .
clone size: .
J gene: TRBJ1-2
CDR3 DNA: TGTGCCAGCAGTGAGCCGGGAAGAGATGGCTACACCTTC
CDR3 protein: CASSEPGRDGYTF

V gene: TRBV28
D gene: .
clone size: .
J gene: TRBJ1-2
CDR3 DNA: TGTGCCAGCAGGAAGAGTGGGTCAGGGCCCCTTAGGGGCTACACCTTC
CDR3 protein: CASRKSGSGPLRGYTF

V gene: TRBV18
D gene: .
clone size: .
J gene: TRBJ2-7
CDR3 DNA: TGTGCCAGCTCACCCTCCGCCGGACAAGGCGCCTACGAGCAGTACTTC
CDR3 protein: CASSPSAGQGAYEQYF

V gene: TRBV9
D gene: .
clone size: once
J gene: TRBJ2-1
CDR3 DNA: TGTGCCAGCAGCGTAGGGGCGGGCCTCTCCTACAATGAGCAGTTCTTC
CDR3 protein: CASSVGAGLSYNEQFF

V gene: TRBV15
D gene: .
clone size: .
J gene: TRBJ1-5
CDR3 DNA: TGTGCCACCAGCCAAGGGGTCAGCAATCAGCCCCAGCATTTT
CDR3 protein: CATSQGVSNQPQHF

V gene: TRBV30
D gene: .
clone size: .
J gene: TRBJ2-7
CDR3 DNA: TGTGCCTGGAGACCAGTCACCTACGAGCAGTACTTC
CDR3 protein: CAWRPVTYEQYF

V gene: TRBV7-8
D gene: TRBD2
clone size: few
J gene: TRBJ2-5
CDR3 DNA: TGTGCCAGCAGCTGGACTAGGGGTGGGGAGACCCAGTACTTC
CDR3 protein: CASSWTRGGETQYF

V gene: TRBV27
D gene: TRBD2
clone size: .
J gene: TRBJ2-1
CDR3 DNA: TGTGCCAGCAGTTTAAGAACTAGCGGGGCCTCCAATGAGCAGTTCTTC
CDR3 protein: CASSLRTSGASNEQFF

V gene: TRBV6-6
D gene: .
clone size: once
J gene: TRBJ1-2
CDR3 DNA: TGTGCCAGCCGAGAACCAGGGGCCAACCCTGGTGGCTACACCTTC
CDR3 protein: CASREPGANPGGYTF

V gene: TRBV5-4
D gene: .
clone size: .
J gene: TRBJ2-3
CDR3 DNA: TGTGCCAGCAGCTTGGGACTTCATAGCACAGATACGCAGTATTTT
CDR3 protein: CASSLGLHSTDTQYF

V gene: TRBV27
D gene: TRBD2
clone size: .
J gene: TRBJ2-7
CDR3 DNA: TGTGCCAGCTCCCCGGGGGGGAGGTTATACGAGCAGTACTTC
CDR3 protein: CASSPGGRLYEQYF

V gene: TRBV18
D gene: TRBD2
clone size: .
J gene: TRBJ2-2
CDR3 DNA: TGTGCCAGCTCAAAAGCGGGAGCTGTTGGCGGGGAGCTGTTTTTT
CDR3 protein: CASSKAGAVGGELFF